Listed here are 28 T cell receptor beta chains from one sample, sequenced in a study of T cell responses to AZD1222 COVID-19 vaccine. Data came from immunoSEQ multiplex PCR; TCRdb stores just in-frame clones and leaves some out. The data contain 95,000 to 150,000 clones, 88% of them singletons. The source material was peripheral blood, sampled on day 0 of AZD1222 vaccination. All receptors derive from an adult in good health.

Concerning this clone: Other DNA sequences within the sample encode an identical CDR3. The CDR3 sequence: CASKGGTEAFF. As DNA, the CDR3 is TGTGCCAGCAAAGGGGGCACTGAAGCTTTCTTT. The V and J genes are TRBV6-5 and TRBJ1-1; D might be TRBD1 (6 bases). Per the germline V gene, CDR1 is MNHEY and CDR2 is SVGAGI. The CDR3 totals 11 residues. Trimming shortened V by 7 bases and J by 4 bases, and 7 bases separated the two germline ends.

The V and J genes are TRBV10-1 and TRBJ2-7; 10 bases match TRBD1. The germline V gene encodes CDR1 WNHNN and CDR2 SYGVQD (reference sequence). V shed 3 bases, J shed 5 bases, and the junction held 4 bases outside the gene matches. This CDR3 contains 14 residues. The CDR3 is CASSDSTGGDEQYF. The CDR3 nucleotides read TGCGCCAGCAGTGACTCGACAGGGGGCGACGAGCAGTACTTC.

The rearrangement links TRBV6-5 to TRBJ2-7; possibly TRBD1 for D (5 bases). CDR1 MNHEY and CDR2 SVGAGI come from the germline V gene. V was pared by 0 bases and J by 2 bases, with 11 bases between. The CDR3 spans 15 residues. DNA for the CDR3: TGTGCCAGCAGTTACTCGGGGCCAAGAACCTACGAGCAGTACTTC. This codes for CASSYSGPRTYEQYF.

This clone was observed once. The chain links TRBV19 to TRBJ1-3, with D possibly matching TRBD1 (6 bases). The CDR3 sequence is 15 residues long. Germline V gene lookup returns CDR1 LNHDA and CDR2 SQIVND (reference sequence). V shed 6 bases and J shed 0 bases, with 12 bases lying between them. CDR3 protein: CASRITGYSGNTIYF. In DNA, the CDR3 is TGTGCCAGTAGAATTACAGGGTACTCTGGAAACACCATATATTTT.

This clone has only one observation. The rearrangement links TRBV18 to TRBJ1-1; D remains unclear. The CDR3 is 15 residues long. V was pared by 0 bases and J by 1 base, with 9 bases between. Germline CDR1 is KGHSH and CDR2 is LQKENI. CDR3 in DNA: TGTGCCAGCTCACCACCCTCGTCGGGGAACACTGAAGCTTTCTTT. Its protein is CASSPPSSGNTEAFF.

The chain recombines TRBV10-3 with TRBJ1-6; the match to TRBD1 covers 8 bases. V lost 6 bases to trimming and J lost 10 bases; unmatched junction nucleotides: 8. This CDR3 has 14 amino acids. Germline CDR1 reads ENHRY; CDR2 reads SYGVKD. CDR3 in amino acids: CAIRTTGASSPLHF. The CDR3 coding sequence is TGTGCCATCAGAACGACAGGGGCATCCTCACCCCTCCACTTT.

The chain has TRBV7-8 and TRBJ1-1, with D perhaps matching TRBD1 (6 bases). The V gene's germline CDR1 is SGHVS and CDR2 FQNEAQ. The CDR3 sequence is 15 residues long. The V and J ends lost 9 bases and 0 bases respectively, with 17 bases between them. The CDR3 protein is CASSPQGTMNTEAFF. CDR3 in DNA: TGTGCCAGTTCCCCTCAGGGGACGATGAACACTGAAGCTTTCTTT.

About this clone itself: One end of the junction does not line up with germline, which may come from a read error. The rearrangement uses TRBV15 and TRBJ2-7; 7 nucleotides align to TRBD1. The germline V gene has CDR1 LNHNV and CDR2 YYDKDF (reference sequence). This CDR3 is built from 13 residues. CDR3 coding DNA: TGTACCACCAGCAGGGACAGCTCCTACGAGCAGTACTTC. The encoded protein is CTTSRDSSYEQYF.

The CDR3 region has the DNA TGCACCTACGGGACAGGTTATTCACCCCTCCACTTT. This gives the protein CTYGTGYSPLHF. The J gene is TRBJ1-6, the V gene TRBV1; TRBD1 is taken as the D call from the table, unchecked against the DNA. TRBV1 is tagged as a pseudogene. This CDR3 spans 12 amino acids.

This clone has just a few counts. The chain links TRBV6-5 to TRBJ2-3; D remains ambiguous. The CDR3 extends over 14 amino acids. Germline assignment: CDR1 MNHEY and CDR2 SVGAGI. Trimming took 8 bases from V and 5 from J, leaving 17 bases between them. CDR3 DNA sequence: TGTGCCAGCCTCTGGGTAGCAGGAGTAGATACGCAGTATTTT. Translation gives CASLWVAGVDTQYF.

The J gene is TRBJ1-1, the V gene TRBV11-2; D call uncertain. Trimming left V 2 bases short and J 1 base short, with 8 bases between. The CDR3 is 14 amino acids. Germline V gene sequence: CDR1 SGHAT, CDR2 FQNNGV. The CDR3 coding sequence is TGTGCCAGCAGCTTAAAACGGTCGAACACTGAAGCTTTCTTT. This codes for CASSLKRSNTEAFF. Full variable domain (missing parts from reference TRBV11-2 and TRBJ1-1): EAGVAQSPRYKIIEKRQSVAFWCNPISGHATLYWYQQILGQGPKLLIQFQNNGVVDDSQLPKDRFSAERLKGVDSTLKIQPAKLEDSAVYLCASSLKRSNTEAFFGQGTRLTVV.

The chain carries TRBV7-9 and TRBJ2-1; D not certain. The CDR3 is 13 amino acids. Germline assignment: CDR1 SEHNR and CDR2 FQNEAQ (reference sequence). Deletions cut 5 bases from V and 7 bases from J, with 12 bases between. This CDR3 is CASSPRLGNEQFF. CDR3 bases: TGTGCCAGCAGCCCCCGCCTGGGAAATGAGCAGTTCTTC.

CDR3 bases: TGCAGCGCTCAACATAACAGGGGGCATGGCTACACCTTC. Encoded protein: CSAQHNRGHGYTF. J is TRBJ1-2 and V is TRBV29-1, with 9 bases fitting TRBD1. This CDR3 is built from 13 residues. Germline-derived CDR1 and CDR2 are SQVTM and ANQGSEA. Trimming took 7 bases from V and 6 from J; bases not matched to a gene: 9.

V usage is TRBV9 and J usage is TRBJ2-5; TRBD1 matches at 7 bases. V gave up 9 bases and J gave up 3 bases; unmatched junction bases: 11. Germline lookup yields CDR1 SGDLS and CDR2 YYNGEE. This CDR3 is 14 amino acids long. The CDR3 spells CANYRGAVEETQYF. CDR3 DNA: TGTGCCAACTACAGGGGTGCCGTGGAAGAGACCCAGTACTTC. Looking up the rest from reference TRBV9 and TRBJ2-5 gives the full variable domain: DSGVTQTPKHLITATGQRVTLRCSPRSGDLSVYWYQQSLDQGLQFLIQYYNGEERAKGNILERFSAQQFPDLHSELNLSSLELGDSALYFCANYRGAVEETQYFGPGTRLLVL.

This chain's CDR3 is CASSLPAGGTYEQYF. The CDR3 coding sequence is TGTGCCAGCAGCTTACCGGCGGGGGGAACCTACGAGCAGTACTTC. The V gene is TRBV7-9, the J gene TRBJ2-7; 8 bases align to TRBD2. After removal of 2 bases from V and 2 bases from J, the junction contained 5 bases not matched to a gene. This CDR3 contains 15 residues. CDR1 is SEHNR and CDR2 is FQNEAQ in the germline V gene (reference sequence).

The CDR3: CASSLRTGSQETQYF. In nucleotides, the CDR3 is TGCGCCAGCAGCTTGCGGACAGGGTCCCAAGAGACCCAGTACTTC. The genes are TRBV5-1 and TRBJ2-5; 8 positions match TRBD1. Per germline, CDR1 SGHRS and CDR2 YFSETQ. The CDR3 has 15 residues. The V and J ends lost 1 base and 1 base, in that order; junction bases with no gene match: 3.

In this sample, this clone turned up a few times. The chain joins TRBV11-2 to TRBJ1-6, with D tentatively TRBD1 (6 bases). This CDR3 has 15 amino acids. Between the trimmed V and J ends, which lost 5 bases and 8 bases, there was a span of 16 bases. Germline V gene sequence: CDR1 SGHAT, CDR2 FQNNGV. In DNA, the CDR3 is TGTGCCAGCAGCGTGCAGGGGTTGCAGGATTCACCCCTCCACTTT. Translated, it gives CASSVQGLQDSPLHF.

The chain uses TRBV6-1 and TRBJ1-3, with unresolved D. This CDR3 region has 12 residues. The V gene lost 5 bases and the J gene lost 4 bases, with 6 bases spanning the gap. CDR1 and CDR2 (germline): MNHNS, SASEGT. CDR3 nucleotides: TGTGCCAGCAGTAGCGGAGGAAACACCATATATTTT. This encodes CASSSGGNTIYF.

The chain employs TRBV7-2 and TRBJ2-7, with 8 positions matching TRBD1. The trim removed 1 base at V and 9 bases at J, leaving 11 bases unmatched. This CDR3 is built from 15 residues. Germline V lookup: CDR1 SGHTA, CDR2 FQGNSA. The CDR3 is CASSLDGAAGGGQYF. For the CDR3, the DNA is TGTGCCAGCAGCTTAGATGGGGCCGCAGGGGGCGGGCAGTACTTC.

The CDR3 bases are TGTGCAAGTCGCTTACCCTATCAGCCCCAGCATTTT. It yields the protein CASRLPYQPQHF. The chain carries TRBV12-2 and TRBJ1-5. TRBV12-2 is described as a pseudogene. The CDR3 is 12 residues long.

The chain carries TRBV4-1 and TRBJ2-7, with 8 bases aligning to TRBD1. Germline V lookup: CDR1 MGHRA, CDR2 YSYEKL. The length of the CDR3 is 14 residues. Trimming cost V 3 bases and J 2 bases; bases outside gene matches: 3. CDR3 in DNA: TGCGCCAGCAGCCACTACAGGGGGGCCTACGAGCAGTACTTC. It yields the protein CASSHYRGAYEQYF.

This clone was detected only once. The chain recombines TRBV19 with TRBJ1-1; D uncertain. The germline CDR1 and CDR2 sequences are LNHDA and SQIVND (reference sequence). V gave up 2 bases and J gave up 1 base, with 8 bases separating them. The CDR3 runs to 14 residues. CDR3 in DNA: TGTGCCAGTAGTATACTAGACCAGAACACTGAAGCTTTCTTT. This sequence encodes CASSILDQNTEAFF.

The J gene is TRBJ1-1, the V gene TRBV28, with D unclear. This CDR3 contains 14 residues. V shed 4 bases and J shed 2 bases, with 11 bases lying between them. The germline CDR1 and CDR2 sequences are MDHEN and SYDVKM. The CDR3 sequence is CASSSPGTNTEAFF. CDR3 sequence (DNA): TGTGCCAGCAGTTCCCCGGGAACCAACACTGAAGCTTTCTTT. Full variable domain (missing parts from reference TRBV28 and TRBJ1-1): DVKVTQSSRYLVKRTGEKVFLECVQDMDHENMFWYRQDPGLGLRLIYFSYDVKMKEKGDIPEGYSVSREKKERFSLILESASTNQTSMYLCASSSPGTNTEAFFGQGTRLTVV.

This clone appeared once. The chain employs TRBV5-4 and TRBJ2-3, with D tentatively TRBD2 (7 bases). The germline V gene encodes CDR1 SGHNT and CDR2 YYREEE (reference sequence). The CDR3 is 15 residues long. Trimming removed 8 bases from V and 0 bases from J, with 16 bases in between. CDR3 bases: TGTGCCAGTAACGAGGGGGGGCTCAGCACAGATACGCAGTATTTT. Amino acids: CASNEGGLSTDTQYF.

This clone was counted once. The rearrangement joins TRBV10-3 to TRBJ1-6, with 12 positions matching TRBD1. This CDR3 spans 18 amino acids. Germline V gene sequence: CDR1 ENHRY, CDR2 SYGVKD. V lost 5 bases and J lost 4; bases outside the gene matches: 9. Here the CDR3 DNA reads TGTGCCATCAGTTCCGGGACAGGGGGCGCCGGGTATAATTCACCCCTCCACTTT. It yields the protein CAISSGTGGAGYNSPLHF.

CDR3 residues: CASSLDPGALGEQYF. CDR3 nucleotide sequence: TGTGCCAGCAGCTTAGATCCCGGGGCCCTAGGCGAGCAGTACTTC. The chain is built from TRBV7-9 and TRBJ2-7; D is perhaps TRBD1 or TRBD2 (5 bases each). CDR1 and CDR2 (germline): SEHNR, FQNEAQ (reference sequence). V was clipped by 1 base and J by 6 bases, with 16 bases between them. The CDR3 sequence is 15 residues long.

This sequence joins TRBV6-2 or TRBV6-3 and TRBJ2-1; TRBD1 agrees at 9 bases. The CDR3 is 15 residues long. CDR1 is MNHEY, CDR2 SVGEGT, per germline. After removal of 5 bases from V and 2 bases from J, the junction contained 4 bases not matched to a gene. The CDR3 DNA reads TGTGCCAGCAGTAAGGGACAGGGCGCCTACAATGAGCAGTTCTTC. It is translated as CASSKGQGAYNEQFF.

As DNA, the CDR3 is TGTGCCAGCAGCTTAGACAGCTCCTATAATTCACCCCTCCACTTT. Its protein product is CASSLDSSYNSPLHF. The V and J genes are TRBV7-2 and TRBJ1-6; unclear D gene. The germline V gene has CDR1 SGHTA and CDR2 FQGNSA. The CDR3 totals 15 residues. V lost 1 base and J 0 bases, leaving 4 bases between the germline ends. The full variable domain, rest sourced from reference TRBV7-2 and TRBJ1-6, is GAGVSQSPSNKVTEKGKDVELRCDPISGHTALYWYRQSLGQGLEFLIYFQGNSAPDKSGLPSDRFSAERTGGSVSTLTIQRTQQEDSAVYLCASSLDSSYNSPLHFGNGTRLTVT.